What follows describes a single T cell receptor (beta chain). The antigen is unknown. Method: immunoSEQ multiplex PCR; TCRdb's copy keeps in-frame clones and lacks some. This table has about 73,000 clones, just under 90% appearing once. The CDR3 runs to 13 residues. Trimming took 8 bases from V and 2 from J, leaving 12 bases between them. CDR1 is SNHLY and CDR2 is FYNNEI in the germline V gene. The sample belongs to a study of OX40 agonist ivuxolimab in advanced cancers. Study at large: Ivuxolimab doses were 0.01, 0.1, 0.3, 1.5, 3 or 10 mg/kg every 2 weeks. Patients receiving dose escalation had hepatocellular carcinoma, melanoma, renal cell or head and neck cancer. Broader study findings: CD4+ and CD8+ blood T cells expanded clonally by week 6 at 0.1 to 3.0 mg/kg.

This TCR came from an adult with an advanced solid tumor such as melanoma, head and neck, liver or kidney cancer. Material: CD4+ or CD8+ T cells sorted from blood, obtained in a trial of the OX40 agonist ivuxolimab. The chain is built from TRBV2 and TRBJ2-5; D is perhaps TRBD2 (5 bases). CDR3 DNA: TGTGCCAGCCGCCGGACTGAACAAGAGACCCAGTACTTC. Translating it yields CASRRTEQETQYF.